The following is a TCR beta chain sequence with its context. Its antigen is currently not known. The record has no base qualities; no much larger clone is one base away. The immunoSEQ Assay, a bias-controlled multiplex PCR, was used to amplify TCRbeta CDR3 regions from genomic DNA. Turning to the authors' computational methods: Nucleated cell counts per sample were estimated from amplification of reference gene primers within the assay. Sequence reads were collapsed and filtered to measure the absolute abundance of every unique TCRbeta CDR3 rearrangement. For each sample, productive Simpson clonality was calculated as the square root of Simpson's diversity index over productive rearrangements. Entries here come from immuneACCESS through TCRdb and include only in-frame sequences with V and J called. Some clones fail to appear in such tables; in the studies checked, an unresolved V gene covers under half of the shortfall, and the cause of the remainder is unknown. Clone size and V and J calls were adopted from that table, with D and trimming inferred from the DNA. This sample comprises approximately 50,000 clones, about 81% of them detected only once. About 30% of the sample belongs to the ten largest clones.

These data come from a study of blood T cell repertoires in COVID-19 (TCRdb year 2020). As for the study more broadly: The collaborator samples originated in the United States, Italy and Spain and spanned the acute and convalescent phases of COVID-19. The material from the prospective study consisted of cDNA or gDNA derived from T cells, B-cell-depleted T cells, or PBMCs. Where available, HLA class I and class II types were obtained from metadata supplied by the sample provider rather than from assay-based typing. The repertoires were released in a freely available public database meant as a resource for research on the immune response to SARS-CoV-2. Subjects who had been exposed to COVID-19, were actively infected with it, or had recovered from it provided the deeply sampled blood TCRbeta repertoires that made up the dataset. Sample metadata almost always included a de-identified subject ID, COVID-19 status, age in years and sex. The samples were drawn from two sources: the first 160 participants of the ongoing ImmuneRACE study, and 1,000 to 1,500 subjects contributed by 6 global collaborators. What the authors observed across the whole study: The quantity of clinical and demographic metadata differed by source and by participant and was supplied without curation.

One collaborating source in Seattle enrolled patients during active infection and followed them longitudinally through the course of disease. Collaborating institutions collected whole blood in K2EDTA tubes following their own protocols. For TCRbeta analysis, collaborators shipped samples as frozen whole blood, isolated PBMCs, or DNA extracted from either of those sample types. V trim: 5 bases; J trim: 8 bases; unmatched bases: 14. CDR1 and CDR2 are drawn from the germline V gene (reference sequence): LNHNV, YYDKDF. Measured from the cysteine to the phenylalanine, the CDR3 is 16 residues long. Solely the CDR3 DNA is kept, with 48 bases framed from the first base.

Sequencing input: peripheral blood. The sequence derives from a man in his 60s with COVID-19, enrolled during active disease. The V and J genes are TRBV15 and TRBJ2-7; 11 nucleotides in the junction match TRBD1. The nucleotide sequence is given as TGTGCCACCAGCCCAGCTGGGGGGACAGGGGGTAGTAAGCAGTACTTC. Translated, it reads CATSPAGGTGGSKQYF.